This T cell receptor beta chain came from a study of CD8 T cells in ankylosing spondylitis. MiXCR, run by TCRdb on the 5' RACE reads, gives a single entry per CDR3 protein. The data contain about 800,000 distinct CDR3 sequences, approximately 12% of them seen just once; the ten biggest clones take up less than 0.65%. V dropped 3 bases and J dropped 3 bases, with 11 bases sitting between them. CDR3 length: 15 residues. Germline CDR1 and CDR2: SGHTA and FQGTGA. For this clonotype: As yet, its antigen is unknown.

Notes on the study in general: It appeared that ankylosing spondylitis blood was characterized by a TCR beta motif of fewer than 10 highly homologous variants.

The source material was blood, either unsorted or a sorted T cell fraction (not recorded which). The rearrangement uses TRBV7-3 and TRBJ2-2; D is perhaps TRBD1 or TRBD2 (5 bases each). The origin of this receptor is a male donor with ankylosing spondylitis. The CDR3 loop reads CASSLGVGDTGELFF. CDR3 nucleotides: TGTGCCAGCAGCTTGGGAGTGGGGGACACCGGGGAGCTGTTTTTT. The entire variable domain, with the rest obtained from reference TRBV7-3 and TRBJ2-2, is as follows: GAGVSQTPSNKVTEKGKYVELRCDPISGHTALYWYRQSLGQGPEFLIYFQGTGAADDSGLPNDRFFAVRPEGSVSTLKIQRTERGDSAVYLCASSLGVGDTGELFFGEGSRLTVL.